The next 16 T cell receptor beta chains were all read from a single sample in a study of cytomegalovirus exposure and HLA in healthy donors. The PCR ran on 60 Vbeta and 13 Jbeta primers. Data came from immunoSEQ multiplex PCR; TCRdb stores just in-frame clones and leaves some out. This sample carries about 180,000 clones, approximately 80% of them seen once, and the ten largest clones take 2% to 2.5%. The material sequenced was PBMCs. These receptor sequences come from a woman aged 30 to 39 in good health and CMV-seronegative.

Notes on this clone: The same CDR3 can be traced to other DNA sequences in this sample. The gene calls are TRBV18 and TRBJ1-4, with D maybe TRBD1 (6 bases). Trimming left V 2 bases short and J 6 bases short, with 13 bases between. Per germline, CDR1 KGHSH and CDR2 LQKENI. CDR3 length: 15 amino acids. The CDR3 loop is CASSPTGPLDEKLFF. The DNA of the CDR3 is TGTGCCAGCTCACCAACAGGGCCTCTCGATGAAAAACTGTTTTTT.

CDR3 nucleotides: TGTGCCAGTAGTATAAGGCAGGGATTCTACGAGCAGTACTTC. Its translation: CASSIRQGFYEQYF. The chain recombines TRBV19 with TRBJ2-7; D possibly corresponds to TRBD1 (5 bases). This CDR3 contains 14 residues. The ends were cut back, 2 bases at V and 3 bases at J, with 11 bases in the middle. Germline values: CDR1 LNHDA, CDR2 SQIVND (reference sequence).

The chain has TRBV14 and TRBJ1-2; 8 nucleotides align to TRBD1. Germline values: CDR1 SGHDN, CDR2 FVKESK. With V trimmed by 4 bases and J by 7 bases, 11 bases remained unmatched. The CDR3 spans 15 residues. In nucleotides, the CDR3 is TGTGCCAGCAGCCCACAATCCAGGGGGCTGGTTGGCTACACCTTC. Amino acids: CASSPQSRGLVGYTF.

V is TRBV10-3 and J is TRBJ1-6, with no clear D. CDR1 and CDR2 (germline): ENHRY, SYGVKD. With 3 bases removed from V and 10 bases from J, the gap between germline ends came to 13 bases. This CDR3 spans 14 amino acids. The CDR3 nucleotides are TGTGCCATCAGTGAAGAGGGATCACGCTCACCCCTCCACTTT. This sequence encodes CAISEEGSRSPLHF.

The genes are TRBV4-1 and TRBJ2-7; a weak D match, TRBD1 (6 bases). The CDR3 runs to 16 residues. CDR1 and CDR2 from the germline V gene are MGHRA and YSYEKL. V was shortened by 4 bases and J by 4 bases, with 20 bases between the two germline ends. CDR3 DNA: TGCGCCAGCAGCCTTCGACTGCCAGGGGTTTGGTACGAGCAGTACTTC. Translating gives CASSLRLPGVWYEQYF.

The gene calls are TRBV28 and TRBJ2-7; 9 bases line up with TRBD1. Trimming at V came to 5 bases and at J to 6 bases, leaving 8 bases not matched to a gene. In germline, CDR1 is MDHEN, CDR2 SYDVKM. This CDR3 comprises 14 residues. Here the CDR3 DNA reads TGTGCCAGCAGTCCCGGGACAGGGTTCGGCGAGCAGTACTTC. Protein product: CASSPGTGFGEQYF.

This clone has a handful of counts. J is TRBJ2-1 and V is TRBV19, with D possibly matching TRBD1 (6 bases). The CDR3 covers 16 residues. Germline V lookup: CDR1 LNHDA, CDR2 SQIVND (reference sequence). V dropped 4 bases and J dropped 5 bases, with 18 bases sitting between them. The CDR3 DNA reads as TGTGCCAGTAGTAGCCGGGACAAGGGGACCCACAATGAGCAGTTCTTC. It encodes CASSSRDKGTHNEQFF.

The chain links TRBV28 to TRBJ2-5, with D maybe TRBD1 (5 bases). Germline V gene sequence: CDR1 MDHEN, CDR2 SYDVKM. V was shortened by 3 bases and J by 11 bases, with 25 bases between the two germline ends. This CDR3 comprises 16 residues. The CDR3 spells CASSFGAEDRRPGQYF. The CDR3 DNA follows: TGTGCCAGCAGTTTTGGGGCCGAAGACCGTCGCCCCGGGCAGTACTTC.

The chain uses TRBV28 and TRBJ2-1; tentatively, D is TRBD1 (6 bases). CDR3 size: 13 residues. Per germline, CDR1 MDHEN and CDR2 SYDVKM. Trimming cost V 4 bases and J 5 bases, with 9 bases left between them. The CDR3 protein is CASSSRDNNEQFF. The CDR3 bases are TGTGCCAGCAGTTCCCGGGACAACAATGAGCAGTTCTTC.

V is TRBV4-3 and J is TRBJ2-1; 11 positions match TRBD1. J lost 6 bases, V lost 4 bases, and 5 bases had no gene match. Germline values: CDR1 LGHNA, CDR2 YSLEER. CDR3 length: 15 residues. The CDR3 coding sequence is TGCGCCAGCAGCCTGTGGGACAGGGGGGCCAATGAGCAGTTCTTC. This encodes CASSLWDRGANEQFF.

This chain links TRBV6-5 with TRBJ2-1, with 10 bases identical to TRBD2. The germline V gene encodes CDR1 MNHEY and CDR2 SVGAGI. The CDR3 has 15 residues. V trimming: 5 bases; J trimming: 2 bases; junction bases outside the gene matches: 3. The CDR3 sequence: CASSPSGSPYNEQFF. DNA for the CDR3: TGTGCCAGCAGTCCTAGCGGGAGCCCCTACAATGAGCAGTTCTTC.

The chain joins TRBV30 to TRBJ1-2, with TRBD1 matching 7 bases. CDR1 is GTSNPN and CDR2 is SVGIG in the germline V gene (reference sequence). CDR3 size: 16 residues. V gave up 3 bases and J gave up 1 base; unmatched junction bases: 11. The CDR3, as DNA: TGTGCCTGGAGCGGGGACAGTCCCTACTTTAACTATGGCTACACCTTC. Its translation: CAWSGDSPYFNYGYTF. Looking up the rest from reference TRBV30 and TRBJ1-2 gives the full variable domain: SQTIHQWPATLVQPVGSPLSLECTVEGTSNPNLYWYRQAAGRGLQLLFYSVGIGQISSEVPQNLSASRPQDRQFILSSKKLLLSDSGFYLCAWSGDSPYFNYGYTFGSGTRLTVV.

The chain is built from TRBV7-2 and TRBJ1-6; TRBD1 agrees at 10 bases. CDR1 and CDR2 (germline): SGHTA, FQGNSA. V gave up 3 bases and J gave up 1 base; unmatched junction bases: 3. CDR3 length: 17 amino acids. The DNA of the CDR3 is TGTGCCAGCAGCTTTAGGACAGGGGGGTCCTATAATTCACCCCTCCACTTT. Translating gives CASSFRTGGSYNSPLHF.

V and J are TRBV5-1 and TRBJ2-1; 9 bases align to TRBD2. With V trimmed by 7 bases and J by 4 bases, 6 bases remained unmatched. This CDR3 comprises 14 residues. Germline V gives CDR1 SGHRS, CDR2 YFSETQ. The CDR3, as DNA: TGCGCCAGCGTCCTTAGCGGGGGTTACAATGAGCAGTTCTTC. Amino acid sequence: CASVLSGGYNEQFF.

The rearrangement joins TRBV2 to TRBJ2-7, with TRBD1 matching over 10 bases. The V gene end was trimmed by 3 bases and the J gene end by 4 bases; junction bases not matched to a gene: 3. Germline-derived CDR1 and CDR2 are SNHLY and FYNNEI. The CDR3 is made up of 14 amino acids. The CDR3 DNA is TGTGCCAGCAGTGATGGACAGGGGGGTTACGAGCAGTACTTC. Translation: CASSDGQGGYEQYF.

This clone was recorded a few times. This rearrangement joins TRBV11-3 to TRBJ1-5, with D tentatively TRBD1 (5 bases). CDR3 size: 14 residues. Per the germline V gene, CDR1 is SGHNT and CDR2 is YENEEA. The ends were cut back, 4 bases at V and 2 bases at J, with 9 bases in the middle. This chain's CDR3 is CASSSDSRNQPQHF. The CDR3 nucleotides read TGTGCCAGCAGCTCCGACAGCCGCAATCAGCCCCAGCATTTT.